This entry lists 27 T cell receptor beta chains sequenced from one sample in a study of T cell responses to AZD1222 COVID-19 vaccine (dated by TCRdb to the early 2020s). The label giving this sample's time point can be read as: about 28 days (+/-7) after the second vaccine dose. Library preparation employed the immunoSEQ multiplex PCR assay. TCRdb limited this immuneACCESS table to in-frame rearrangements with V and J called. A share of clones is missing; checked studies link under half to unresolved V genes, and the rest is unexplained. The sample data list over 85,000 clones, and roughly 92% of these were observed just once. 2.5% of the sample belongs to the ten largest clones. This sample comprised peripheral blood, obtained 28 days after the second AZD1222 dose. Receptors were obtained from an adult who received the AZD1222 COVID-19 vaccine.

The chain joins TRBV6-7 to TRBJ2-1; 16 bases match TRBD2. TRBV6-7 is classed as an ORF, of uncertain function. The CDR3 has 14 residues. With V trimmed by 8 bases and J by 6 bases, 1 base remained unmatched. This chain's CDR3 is CASGTSGGANEQFF. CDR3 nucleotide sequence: TGTGCCAGCGGGACTAGCGGGGGGGCCAATGAGCAGTTCTTC.

CDR3 in amino acids: CASSPSGADGETQYF. CDR3 DNA: TGTGCCAGCTCACCCTCAGGGGCTGACGGAGAGACCCAGTACTTC. The V call is TRBV18, the J call TRBJ2-5, with D possibly TRBD1 on 6 matching bases. The CDR3 has 15 amino acids. V shed 3 bases and J shed 4 bases, with 15 bases lying between them. Germline CDR1 KGHSH, CDR2 LQKENI.

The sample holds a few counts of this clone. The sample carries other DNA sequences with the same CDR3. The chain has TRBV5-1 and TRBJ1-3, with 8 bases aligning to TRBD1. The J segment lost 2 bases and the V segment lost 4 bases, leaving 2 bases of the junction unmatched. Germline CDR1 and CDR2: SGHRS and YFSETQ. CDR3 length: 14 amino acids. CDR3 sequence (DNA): TGCGCCAGCAGCCCGGGACAGGCTGGAAACACCATATATTTT. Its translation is CASSPGQAGNTIYF.

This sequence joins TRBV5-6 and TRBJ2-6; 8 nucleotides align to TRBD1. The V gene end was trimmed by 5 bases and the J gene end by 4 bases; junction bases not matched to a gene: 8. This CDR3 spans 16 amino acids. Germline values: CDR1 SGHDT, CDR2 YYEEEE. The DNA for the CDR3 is TGTGCCAGCAGGTATGGACAGGGTGCCGGGGCCAACGTCCTGACTTTC. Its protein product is CASRYGQGAGANVLTF.

The CDR3, as DNA: TGTGCCAGCGCAGCCCATCACAGGGGTGGAGTAGGTCGGACACCTGAAGCTTTCTTT. Protein product: CASAAHHRGGVGRTPEAFF. The genes are TRBV21-1 and TRBJ1-1; the table gives TRBD1 as D, unverified against the DNA. TRBV21-1 is classified as a pseudogene. This CDR3 has 19 residues.

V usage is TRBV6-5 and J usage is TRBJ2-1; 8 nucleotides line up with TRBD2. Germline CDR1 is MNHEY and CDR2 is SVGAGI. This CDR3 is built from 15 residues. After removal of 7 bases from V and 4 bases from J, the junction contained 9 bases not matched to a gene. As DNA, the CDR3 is TGTGCCAGCAAGACCGCGGGGGGCCCTTACAATGAGCAGTTCTTC. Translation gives CASKTAGGPYNEQFF.

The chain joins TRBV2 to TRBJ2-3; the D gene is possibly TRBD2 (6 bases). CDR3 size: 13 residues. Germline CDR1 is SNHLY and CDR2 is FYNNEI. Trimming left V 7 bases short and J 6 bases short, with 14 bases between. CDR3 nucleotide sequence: TGTGCCAGCACGGGAGCCGGCGGGGATACGCAGTATTTT. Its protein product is CASTGAGGDTQYF.

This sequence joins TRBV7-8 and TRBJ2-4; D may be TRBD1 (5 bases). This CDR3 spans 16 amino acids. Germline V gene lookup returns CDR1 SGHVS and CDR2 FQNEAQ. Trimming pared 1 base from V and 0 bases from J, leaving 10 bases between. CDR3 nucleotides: TGTGCCAGCAGCTTAGAGACAGTACTAGCCAAAAACATTCAGTACTTC. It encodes CASSLETVLAKNIQYF.

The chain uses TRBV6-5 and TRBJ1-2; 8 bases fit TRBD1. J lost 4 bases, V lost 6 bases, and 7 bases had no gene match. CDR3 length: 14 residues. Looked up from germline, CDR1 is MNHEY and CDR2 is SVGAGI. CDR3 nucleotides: TGTGCCAGCAGCAGGGACAGGCGACTCTATGGCTACACCTTC. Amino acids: CASSRDRRLYGYTF.

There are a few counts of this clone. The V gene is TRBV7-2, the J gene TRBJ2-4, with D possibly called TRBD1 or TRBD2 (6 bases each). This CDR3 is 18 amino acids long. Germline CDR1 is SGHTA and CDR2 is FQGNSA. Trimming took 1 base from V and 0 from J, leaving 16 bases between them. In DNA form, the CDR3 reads TGTGCCAGCAGCTTAGTCCCCGGAGGGGGACTAGCCAAAAACATTCAGTACTTC. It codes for CASSLVPGGGLAKNIQYF.

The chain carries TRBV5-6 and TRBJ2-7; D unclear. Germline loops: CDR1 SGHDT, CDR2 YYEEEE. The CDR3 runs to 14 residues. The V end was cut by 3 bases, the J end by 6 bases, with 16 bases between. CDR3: CASSSTNANSEQYF. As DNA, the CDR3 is TGTGCCAGCAGCTCTACGAATGCAAACTCCGAGCAGTACTTC.

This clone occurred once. Written as DNA, the CDR3 is TGCGCCAGCTCCCGGGGGGGGGACAGTAACTATGGCTACACCTTC. This gives the protein CASSRGGDSNYGYTF. V usage is TRBV5-1 and J usage is TRBJ1-2, with 7 bases fitting TRBD1. This CDR3 comprises 15 residues. Unmatched junction bases numbered 10, after V lost 7 bases and J lost 1 base. Germline V gene data show CDR1 as SGHRS and CDR2 as YFSETQ.

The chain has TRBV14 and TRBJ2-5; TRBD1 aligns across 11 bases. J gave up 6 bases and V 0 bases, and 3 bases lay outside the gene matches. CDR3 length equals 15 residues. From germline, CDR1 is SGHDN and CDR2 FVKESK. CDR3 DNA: TGTGCCAGCAGCCAAGACGGGACAGGGGGACAGACCCAGTACTTC. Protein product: CASSQDGTGGQTQYF.

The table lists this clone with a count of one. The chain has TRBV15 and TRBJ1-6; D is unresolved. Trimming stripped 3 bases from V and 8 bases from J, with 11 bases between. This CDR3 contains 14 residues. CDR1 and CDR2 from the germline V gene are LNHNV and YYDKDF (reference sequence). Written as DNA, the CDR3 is TGTGCCACCAGCAGGGCGTCTAGTGATTCACCCCTCCACTTT. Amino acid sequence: CATSRASSDSPLHF.

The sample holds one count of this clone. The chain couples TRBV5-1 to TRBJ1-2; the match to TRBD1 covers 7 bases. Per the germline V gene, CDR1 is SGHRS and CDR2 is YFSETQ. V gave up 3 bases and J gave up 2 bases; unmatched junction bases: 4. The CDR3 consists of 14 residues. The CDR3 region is CASSSSRGNYGYTF. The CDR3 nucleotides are TGCGCCAGCAGCTCAAGCAGGGGGAACTATGGCTACACCTTC.

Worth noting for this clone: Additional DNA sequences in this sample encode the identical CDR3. CDR3 sequence (DNA): TGTGCCAGTAGTATAGAGGGGACAGATACGCAGTATTTT. Amino acids: CASSIEGTDTQYF. J is TRBJ2-3 and V is TRBV19; D is uncertain. Germline V gene data show CDR1 as LNHDA and CDR2 as SQIVND (reference sequence). V was shortened by 0 bases and J by 3 bases, with 4 bases between the two germline ends. The length of the CDR3 is 13 residues.

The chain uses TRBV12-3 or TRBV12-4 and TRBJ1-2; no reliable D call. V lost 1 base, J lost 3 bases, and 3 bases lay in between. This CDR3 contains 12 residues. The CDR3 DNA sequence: TGTGCCAGCAGTTTAGAGGACTATGGCTACACCTTC. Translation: CASSLEDYGYTF.

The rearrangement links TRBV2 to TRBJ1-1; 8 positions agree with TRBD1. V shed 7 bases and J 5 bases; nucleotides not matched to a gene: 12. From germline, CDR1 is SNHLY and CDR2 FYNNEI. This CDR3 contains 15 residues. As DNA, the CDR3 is TGTGCCAGCACCCTAATCAGGGGGCAAGGGACTGAAGCTTTCTTT. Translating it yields CASTLIRGQGTEAFF.

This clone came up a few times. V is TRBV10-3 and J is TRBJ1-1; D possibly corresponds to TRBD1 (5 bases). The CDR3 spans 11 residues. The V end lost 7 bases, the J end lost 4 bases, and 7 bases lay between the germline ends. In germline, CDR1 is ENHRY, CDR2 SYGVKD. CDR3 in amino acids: CAIKGPTEAFF. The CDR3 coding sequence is TGTGCCATCAAGGGACCCACTGAAGCTTTCTTT.

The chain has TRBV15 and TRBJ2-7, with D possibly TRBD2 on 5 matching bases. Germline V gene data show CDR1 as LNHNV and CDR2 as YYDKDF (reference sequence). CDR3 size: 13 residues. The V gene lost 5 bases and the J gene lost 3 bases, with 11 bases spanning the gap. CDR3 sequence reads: CATSAGRNYEQYF. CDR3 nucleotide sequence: TGTGCCACCAGCGCGGGCCGAAACTACGAGCAGTACTTC. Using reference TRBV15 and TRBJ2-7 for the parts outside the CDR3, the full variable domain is DAMVIQNPRYQVTQFGKPVTLSCSQTLNHNVMYWYQQKSSQAPKLLFHYYDKDFNNEADTPDNFQSRRPNTSFCFLDIRSPGLGDTAMYLCATSAGRNYEQYFGPGTRLTVT.

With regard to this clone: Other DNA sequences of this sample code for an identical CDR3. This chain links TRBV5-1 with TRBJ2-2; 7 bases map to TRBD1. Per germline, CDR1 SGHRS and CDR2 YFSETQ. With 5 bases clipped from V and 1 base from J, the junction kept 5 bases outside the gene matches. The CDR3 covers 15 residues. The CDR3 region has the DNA TGCGCCAGCAGTTTGAGACAGGGGAACACCGGGGAGCTGTTTTTT. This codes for CASSLRQGNTGELFF.

CDR3 sequence: CASSVSGTGTYEQYF. The CDR3 nucleotides are TGTGCCAGCAGCGTTTCCGGGACAGGGACCTACGAGCAGTACTTC. The V gene is TRBV9, the J gene TRBJ2-7; 9 bases agree with TRBD1. Germline CDR1 is SGDLS and CDR2 is YYNGEE. The CDR3 spans 15 residues. V gave up 2 bases and J gave up 2 bases; unmatched junction bases: 5.

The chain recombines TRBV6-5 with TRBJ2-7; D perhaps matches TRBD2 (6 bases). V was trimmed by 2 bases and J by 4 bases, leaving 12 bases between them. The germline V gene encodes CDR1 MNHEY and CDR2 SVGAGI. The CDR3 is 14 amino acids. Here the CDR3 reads CASSYLGGQYEQYF. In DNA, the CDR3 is TGTGCCAGCAGTTACCTGGGGGGTCAGTACGAGCAGTACTTC.

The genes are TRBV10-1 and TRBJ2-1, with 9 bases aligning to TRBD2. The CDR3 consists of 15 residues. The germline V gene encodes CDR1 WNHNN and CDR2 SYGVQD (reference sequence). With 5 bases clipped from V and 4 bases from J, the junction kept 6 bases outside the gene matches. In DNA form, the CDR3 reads TGCGCCAGCAGTCAGGTAGCGGGGGTTTACAATGAGCAGTTCTTC. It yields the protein CASSQVAGVYNEQFF.

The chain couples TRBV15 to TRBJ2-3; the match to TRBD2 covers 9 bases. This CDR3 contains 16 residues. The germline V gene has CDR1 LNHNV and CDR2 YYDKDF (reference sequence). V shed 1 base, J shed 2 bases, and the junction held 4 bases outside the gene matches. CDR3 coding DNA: TGTGCCACCAGCAGAGGGCGGGGGGGGCACACAGATACGCAGTATTTT. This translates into CATSRGRGGHTDTQYF.

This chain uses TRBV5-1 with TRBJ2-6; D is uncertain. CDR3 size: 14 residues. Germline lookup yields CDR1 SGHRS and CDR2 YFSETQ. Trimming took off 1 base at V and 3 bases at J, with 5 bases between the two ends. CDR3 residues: CASSLLNGANVLTF. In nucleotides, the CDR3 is TGCGCCAGCAGCTTGTTAAATGGGGCCAACGTCCTGACTTTC.

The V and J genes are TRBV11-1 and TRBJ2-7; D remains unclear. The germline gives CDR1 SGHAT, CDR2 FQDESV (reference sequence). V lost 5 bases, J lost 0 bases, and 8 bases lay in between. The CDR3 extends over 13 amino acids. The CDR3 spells CASSLPPSYEQYF. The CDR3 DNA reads TGTGCCAGCAGCCTACCCCCCTCCTACGAGCAGTACTTC.